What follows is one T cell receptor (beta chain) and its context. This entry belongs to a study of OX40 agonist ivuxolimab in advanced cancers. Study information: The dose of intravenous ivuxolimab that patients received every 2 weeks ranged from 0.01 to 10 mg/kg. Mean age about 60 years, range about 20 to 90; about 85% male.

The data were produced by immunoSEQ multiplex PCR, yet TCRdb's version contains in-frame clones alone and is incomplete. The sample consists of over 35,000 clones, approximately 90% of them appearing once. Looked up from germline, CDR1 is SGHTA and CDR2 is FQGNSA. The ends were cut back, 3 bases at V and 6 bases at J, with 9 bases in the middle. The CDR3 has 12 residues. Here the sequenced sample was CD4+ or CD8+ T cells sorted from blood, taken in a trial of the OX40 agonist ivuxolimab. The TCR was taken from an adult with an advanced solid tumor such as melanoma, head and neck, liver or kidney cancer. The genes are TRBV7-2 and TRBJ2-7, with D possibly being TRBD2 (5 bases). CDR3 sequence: CASSFRGGEQYF. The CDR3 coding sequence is TGTGCCAGCAGCTTTCGGGGTGGCGAGCAGTACTTC.